The 21 T cell receptor beta chains in this list originate from one sample, sequenced in a study of T cell changes during pregnancy in multiple sclerosis. Assay used: immunoSEQ multiplex PCR; TCRdb lists only in-frame clones, some missing. This table has 65,000 to 80,000 clones, approximately 90% appearing once. The source was CD4+ T cells from peripheral blood mononuclear cells, collected before pregnancy. Receptor source: a female donor with multiple sclerosis, enrolled in a pregnancy study.

CDR3 sequence (DNA): TGTGCCAGCAGCTTCAGCCGGTTAGCGGGATCAAAGACCCAGTACTTC. It specifies CASSFSRLAGSKTQYF. The chain employs TRBV5-4 and TRBJ2-5, with TRBD2 matching over 8 bases. The V and J ends lost 2 bases and 6 bases, in that order; junction bases with no gene match: 12. The CDR3 totals 16 residues. CDR1 and CDR2 from the germline V gene are SGHNT and YYREEE (reference sequence).

V and J are TRBV19 and TRBJ1-5, with D perhaps matching TRBD1 (6 bases). The CDR3 contains 18 residues. Trimming removed 3 bases at V and 9 bases at J, with 27 bases between. CDR1 and CDR2 from the germline V gene are LNHDA and SQIVND (reference sequence). CDR3 bases: TGTGCCAGTAGTATTAATTGGCAGCGAGACAGGTTACGTCTGCCCCAGCATTTT. This encodes CASSINWQRDRLRLPQHF.

CDR3 sequence (DNA): TGCGCCAGCAGCCCCCAGGGACAAAACACTGAAGCTTTCTTT. Its translation: CASSPQGQNTEAFF. The chain couples TRBV5-1 to TRBJ1-1, with D perhaps matching TRBD1 (6 bases). Per the germline V gene, CDR1 is SGHRS and CDR2 is YFSETQ. Trimming left V 4 bases short and J 2 bases short, with 12 bases between. The CDR3 is 14 amino acids.

The rearrangement joins TRBV5-4 to TRBJ1-2; D is unresolved. The CDR3 runs 16 residues. Germline V CDR1 and CDR2: SGHNT, YYREEE (reference sequence). Deletions cut 0 bases from V and 3 bases from J, with 15 bases between. Here the CDR3 reads CASSLDRRVQDYGYTF. Written as DNA, the CDR3 is TGTGCCAGCAGCTTGGACCGGCGGGTTCAAGACTATGGCTACACCTTC.

This sequence joins TRBV20-1 and TRBJ1-6, with 7 bases aligning to TRBD1. CDR3 length: 10 amino acids. The germline CDR1 and CDR2 sequences are DFQATT and SNEGSKA (reference sequence). J gave up 14 bases and V 6 bases, and 4 bases lay outside the gene matches. The chain's CDR3 is CSARTGSLHF. Written as DNA, the CDR3 is TGCAGTGCCAGGACAGGATCCCTCCACTTT.

The chain is built from TRBV28 and TRBJ1-2; tentative D call: TRBD1 (6 bases). Trimming pared 8 bases from V and 2 bases from J, leaving 15 bases between. Germline V lookup: CDR1 MDHEN, CDR2 SYDVKM. This CDR3 has 14 residues. CDR3 bases: TGTGCCAGCCGTCTTCCTCAGGGGAACTATGGCTACACCTTC. This gives the protein CASRLPQGNYGYTF.

CDR3 sequence reads: CASSYSAGVSYEQYF. CDR3 coding DNA: TGTGCCAGCAGTTACTCGGCAGGGGTCTCCTACGAGCAGTACTTC. The chain links TRBV6-5 to TRBJ2-7; a possible D gene is TRBD1 (6 bases). The CDR3 is made up of 15 amino acids. V lost 0 bases and J 0 bases, leaving 9 bases between the germline ends. Germline V gene sequence: CDR1 MNHEY, CDR2 SVGAGI.

This rearrangement joins TRBV5-4 to TRBJ1-2, with 10 bases lining up with TRBD1. Germline loops: CDR1 SGHNT, CDR2 YYREEE (reference sequence). Trimming cost V 4 bases and J 6 bases; bases outside gene matches: 12. The CDR3 consists of 16 residues. The CDR3 sequence is CASSLARGQGNNGYTF. The CDR3 nucleotides are TGTGCCAGCAGCCTGGCCCGGGGACAGGGGAACAATGGCTACACCTTC. Combining the CDR3 with reference TRBV5-4 and TRBJ1-2 gives the whole variable domain ETGVTQSPTHLIKTRGQQVTLRCSSQSGHNTVSWYQQALGQGPQFIFQYYREEENGRGNFPPRFSGLQFPNYSSELNVNALELDDSALYLCASSLARGQGNNGYTFGSGTRLTVV.

The rearrangement uses TRBV4-2 and TRBJ1-5, with 7 positions matching TRBD1. The germline V gene encodes CDR1 LGHNA and CDR2 YNFKEQ. V dropped 4 bases and J dropped 2; count of bases not matched to a gene: 8. The CDR3 spans 16 residues. Here the CDR3 reads CASSPHRGGGNQPQHF. CDR3 nucleotides: TGTGCCAGCAGCCCCCACAGGGGAGGAGGCAATCAGCCCCAGCATTTT.

This chain uses TRBV18 with TRBJ2-7, with a possible D match to TRBD2 (6 bases). V dropped 3 bases and J dropped 3 bases, with 9 bases sitting between them. Germline CDR1 KGHSH, CDR2 LQKENI. This CDR3 is built from 13 residues. CDR3 sequence reads: CASSPGGYYEQYF. The DNA of the CDR3 is TGTGCCAGCTCACCCGGGGGATACTACGAGCAGTACTTC.

This chain uses TRBV12-5 with TRBJ2-5; weak D call: TRBD1 (5 bases). This CDR3 region has 14 residues. Germline V gives CDR1 LGHNT, CDR2 FRNRAP. V lost 7 bases and J lost 2, with 14 bases in between. The CDR3: CASALGQTQETQYF. CDR3 DNA: TGTGCTAGTGCCCTGGGGCAAACTCAAGAGACCCAGTACTTC.

This clone occurred once. The chain links TRBV6-1 to TRBJ2-2; D call uncertain. V gave up 4 bases and J gave up 8 bases, with 11 bases separating them. The CDR3 runs 13 residues. Germline V lookup: CDR1 MNHNS, CDR2 SASEGT. This chain's CDR3 is CASSVEHRGELFF. Here the CDR3 DNA reads TGTGCCAGCAGTGTCGAGCACCGTGGGGAGCTGTTTTTT.

The rearrangement uses TRBV9 and TRBJ1-2; TRBD1 matches at 8 bases. CDR3 length equals 15 residues. Trimming cost V 0 bases and J 5 bases; bases outside gene matches: 6. Germline CDR1 and CDR2: SGDLS and YYNGEE. This CDR3 reads CASSVGLDREYGYTF. CDR3 DNA: TGTGCCAGCAGCGTAGGGTTGGACAGGGAGTATGGCTACACCTTC.

The rearrangement links TRBV7-2 to TRBJ2-1; D is possibly TRBD2 (6 bases). The V gene's germline CDR1 is SGHTA and CDR2 FQGNSA. V was cut by 5 bases and J by 4 bases, with 18 bases left in between. This CDR3 has 16 residues. CDR3 DNA sequence: TGTGCCAGCAGCCTAAGCCCCTTGGGGGGATACAATGAGCAGTTCTTC. Its translation: CASSLSPLGGYNEQFF.

This chain joins TRBV7-3 and TRBJ1-1; tentative D call: TRBD1 (5 bases). Germline-derived CDR1 and CDR2 are SGHTA and FQGTGA. V lost 0 bases and J 4 bases, leaving 21 bases between the germline ends. The CDR3 covers 18 residues. The CDR3 nucleotides read TGTGCCAGCAGCTTAACGGGATGGTTGTACGGCGGGGGCACTGAAGCTTTCTTT. It yields the protein CASSLTGWLYGGGTEAFF. The whole variable domain, remainder taken from reference TRBV7-3 and TRBJ1-1, is GAGVSQTPSNKVTEKGKYVELRCDPISGHTALYWYRQSLGQGPEFLIYFQGTGAADDSGLPNDRFFAVRPEGSVSTLKIQRTERGDSAVYLCASSLTGWLYGGGTEAFFGQGTRLTVV.

The chain joins TRBV28 to TRBJ1-4; D may be TRBD1 (6 bases). With 8 bases removed from V and 6 bases from J, the gap between germline ends came to 13 bases. This CDR3 contains 13 residues. Germline CDR1 is MDHEN and CDR2 is SYDVKM. The CDR3 DNA is TGTGCCAGCGAAGGCAGGGGATATGAAAAACTGTTTTTT. This gives the protein CASEGRGYEKLFF.

The gene calls are TRBV6-5 and TRBJ1-6; possible D gene TRBD1, 6 bases. V shed 0 bases and J shed 8 bases, with 11 bases lying between them. The CDR3 runs 15 residues. CDR1 and CDR2 (germline): MNHEY, SVGAGI. The chain's CDR3 is CASSYSGRGDSPLHF. CDR3 nucleotide sequence: TGTGCCAGCAGTTACTCGGGGAGGGGGGATTCACCCCTCCACTTT.

This chain connects TRBV6-5 to TRBJ2-1, with D possibly TRBD2 on 6 matching bases. The CDR3 has 15 amino acids. Per germline, CDR1 MNHEY and CDR2 SVGAGI. Trimming took 6 bases from V and 0 from J, leaving 12 bases between them. CDR3 sequence: CASRLALSSYNEQFF. CDR3 nucleotide sequence: TGTGCCAGCAGGCTAGCGTTGAGCTCCTACAATGAGCAGTTCTTC.

V usage is TRBV30 and J usage is TRBJ2-7, with TRBD2 as a possible D gene (6 bases). The V and J ends lost 2 bases and 5 bases respectively, with 19 bases between them. This CDR3 region has 15 residues. From germline, CDR1 is GTSNPN and CDR2 SVGIG (reference sequence). The CDR3 sequence: CAWSTSRGLPHEQYF. CDR3 sequence (DNA): TGTGCCTGGAGTACGTCACGGGGACTCCCCCACGAGCAGTACTTC.

This clone has more than one count but fewer than ten. The CDR3 DNA follows: TGTGCCAGCAGCGAACGACAGGGAAACTACAATGAGCAGTTCTTC. The encoded protein is CASSERQGNYNEQFF. This rearrangement joins TRBV11-2 to TRBJ2-1; 7 bases are shared with TRBD1. This CDR3 is built from 15 residues. V shed 5 bases and J 3 bases; nucleotides not matched to a gene: 7. Germline lookup yields CDR1 SGHAT and CDR2 FQNNGV.

V gene TRBV29-1 combines with J gene TRBJ2-3; no definite D call. CDR3 length: 14 residues. The ends were cut back, 7 bases at V and 1 base at J, with 15 bases in the middle. Germline CDR1 reads SQVTM; CDR2 reads ANQGSEA. The CDR3 coding sequence is TGCAGCGCGGAGAGGCCCACTCGCACAGATACGCAGTATTTT. It specifies CSAERPTRTDTQYF.